Included here is one T cell receptor (beta chain) sequence, with context. Its target is unknown. 60 Vbeta and 13 Jbeta primers were used in PCR. The repertoire was sequenced with immunoSEQ multiplex PCR; TCRdb's copy has only in-frame clones and lacks some. The sample includes more than 80,000 clones, over 55% of them seen just once. The data stem from a study of cytomegalovirus exposure and HLA in healthy donors. CDR3 length: 14 residues. CDR1 MNHEY and CDR2 SVGAGI come from the germline V gene. Trimming removed 5 bases from V and 11 bases from J; junction bases left unmatched: 12. Broader study findings: Apart from CMV serostatus, no immune exposure information was available. A later analysis associated 15,000 to 20,000 TCR beta sequences with HLA alleles at a 0.05 false discovery rate. The classifier reportedly diagnosed cytomegalovirus status with high sensitivity and specificity. For most subjects, TCR beta sequences were reported to predict HLA-A and HLA-B alleles with accuracy.

Sequenced sample: PBMCs. This sequence originates from a female donor in good health and CMV-seronegative. The rearrangement links TRBV6-5 to TRBJ2-5; 9 positions agree with TRBD2. CDR3 nucleotides: TGTGCCAGCAGTCCTAGCGGGGTCCGGGCGGAGCAGTACTTC. Its translation is CASSPSGVRAEQYF.